This TCR beta chain was identified during a study of shared clonotypes between healthy human individuals. General study points: Donors were few, which limited the genetic and exposure-history diversity represented. The generation probabilities recorded for non-shared clonotypes fell below those of clonotypes shared by all four donors.

Healthy adults negative for HIV, lacking recent acute infections or vaccinations, served as donors. A remark on this clone: The antigen is undetermined.

There are 12 residues in the CDR3. Germline V CDR1 and CDR2: SNHLY, FYNNEI. Trimming shortened V by 5 bases and J by 7 bases, and 11 bases separated the two germline ends. It was at deep level that the assay was run. Produced via immunoSEQ multiplex PCR; TCRdb's table is partial and in-frame only. The table has over a million clones, approximately 80% seen once. Sequencing was done on a sample of memory CD4+ T cells from PBMCs. Subset described: CD45RA-negative fraction. The chain is built from TRBV2 and TRBJ1-2; possibly TRBD1 for D (5 bases). This receptor was taken from a man aged 18 to 30 in good health. Some clones in this sample may be carry-over from other donors' samples. The CDR3 nucleotides read TGTGCCAGCAGTTTTATGGGGGGTGGCTACACCTTC. Protein: CASSFMGGGYTF.